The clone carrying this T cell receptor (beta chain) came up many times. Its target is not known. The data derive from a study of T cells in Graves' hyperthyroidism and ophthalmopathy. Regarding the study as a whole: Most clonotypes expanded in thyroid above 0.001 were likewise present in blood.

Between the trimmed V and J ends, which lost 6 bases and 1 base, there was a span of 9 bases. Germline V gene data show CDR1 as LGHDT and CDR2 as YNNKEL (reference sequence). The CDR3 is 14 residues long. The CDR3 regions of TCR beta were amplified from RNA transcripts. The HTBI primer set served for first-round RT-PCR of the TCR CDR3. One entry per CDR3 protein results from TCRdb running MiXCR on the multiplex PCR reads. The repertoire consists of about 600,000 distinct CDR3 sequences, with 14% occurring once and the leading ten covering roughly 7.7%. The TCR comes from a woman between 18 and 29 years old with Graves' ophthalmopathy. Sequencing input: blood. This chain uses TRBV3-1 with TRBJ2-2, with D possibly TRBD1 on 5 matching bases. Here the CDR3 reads CASRPQGNTGELFF. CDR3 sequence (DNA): TGTGCCAGCAGGCCTCAGGGGAACACCGGGGAGCTGTTTTTT. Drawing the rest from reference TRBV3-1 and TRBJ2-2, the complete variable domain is DTAVSQTPKYLVTQMGNDKSIKCEQNLGHDTMYWYKQDSKKFLKIMFSYNNKELIINETVPNRFSPKSPDKAHLNLHINSLELGDSAVYFCASRPQGNTGELFFGEGSRLTVL.